This TCR beta chain was identified during a study of cytomegalovirus exposure and HLA in healthy donors. TCRdb's copy holds only in-frame clones and misses some; the assay was immunoSEQ multiplex PCR. This sample yields approximately 120,000 clones, of which 88% are seen a single time; approximately 2% belongs to the top ten. The sample taken for sequencing was PBMCs. This TCR derives from a woman younger than 30 in good health and CMV-seronegative.

CDR3 in DNA: TGTGCCAGCAGCCAACTTCTAGCCAAAAACATTCAGTACTTC. Amino acid sequence: CASSQLLAKNIQYF. The V gene is TRBV6-1, the J gene TRBJ2-4, with D uncertain. V lost 6 bases, J lost 0 bases, and 9 bases lay in between. This CDR3 contains 14 residues. In germline, CDR1 is MNHNS, CDR2 SASEGT.